This record covers a single T cell receptor (beta chain). Its antigen is currently unknown. The CDR3 runs to 15 residues. Germline V gene data show CDR1 as SEHNR and CDR2 as FQNEAQ (reference sequence). Making each TCR library took around 3,600 ng of total RNA. Following a re-call of the 5' RACE reads, TCRdb has one entry per CDR3 protein and lacks DNA. Recorded for this sample: 400,000 or so distinct CDR3 sequences. The data were taken from a study of monozygotic twins with inflammatory bowel disease. General observations from the study: Neither one strong signal nor one clonotype associated with IBD was supported. IBD patients exhibited fewer clonotypes shared with other individuals than healthy twins, particularly with disease activity.

Sequencing input: blood. The chain uses TRBV7-9 and TRBJ2-3; the D gene TCRdb calls, TRBD1, cannot be checked with no DNA. The sequence derives from a human donor with ulcerative colitis or Crohn's disease, or a healthy co-twin of an affected twin (not recorded which). The CDR3 sequence is CASSFTGGGTDTQYF.